One sample yielded the 14 T cell receptor beta chains listed below, sequenced in a study of CD8+CD57+ T cells in acquired aplastic anemia. Before being chosen for sequencing, patients had shown CD8+CD57+ cell expansion by flow cytometry. Profiling of TCR beta VDJ combinations and CDR3 sequences used genomic DNA as template. Each CDR3 protein is one row after TCRdb ran MiXCR on the reads. The repertoire has 50,000 to 65,000 distinct CDR3 sequences, roughly 60% of them found once; the top ten carry 15% to 20%. Sequencing was done on a sample of sorted CD4+, CD8+, or CD8+CD57+ T cells (not recorded which) from PBMCs. These receptors came from a human donor with aplastic anemia.

The chain employs TRBV24-1 and TRBJ2-3, with no clear D. The germline V gene has CDR1 KGHDR and CDR2 SFDVKD. V shed 5 bases and J shed 0 bases, with 8 bases lying between them. The CDR3 runs 14 residues. The CDR3 region has the DNA TGTGCCACCAGTGTGGGTTTTAGCACAGATACGCAGTATTTT. This gives the protein CATSVGFSTDTQYF.

This clonotype was counted many times. The rearrangement uses TRBV20-1 and TRBJ1-2, with unresolved D. CDR3 length: 13 residues. Germline V CDR1 and CDR2: DFQATT, SNEGSKA (reference sequence). Trimming left V 6 bases short and J 3 bases short, with 14 bases between. The CDR3 loop reads CSAPPAGHYGYTF. The CDR3 nucleotides are TGCAGTGCCCCTCCGGCAGGTCACTATGGCTACACCTTC.

J is TRBJ1-1 and V is TRBV19; D gene ambiguous. The germline V gene has CDR1 LNHDA and CDR2 SQIVND (reference sequence). V was shortened by 6 bases and J by 1 base, with 9 bases between the two germline ends. The CDR3 extends over 13 amino acids. CDR3 loop: CASRNQGNTEAFF. CDR3 nucleotides: TGTGCCAGTAGGAACCAAGGGAACACTGAAGCTTTCTTT. The entire variable domain, with the rest obtained from reference TRBV19 and TRBJ1-1, is as follows: DGGITQSPKYLFRKEGQNVTLSCEQNLNHDAMYWYRQDPGQGLRLIYYSQIVNDFQKGDIAEGYSVSREKKESFPLTVTSAQKNPTAFYLCASRNQGNTEAFFGQGTRLTVV.

This clonotype was recorded many times. The V and J genes are TRBV6-1 and TRBJ2-7, with D possibly matching TRBD2 (5 bases). In germline, CDR1 is MNHNS, CDR2 SASEGT. Trimming shortened V by 4 bases and J by 3 bases, and 10 bases separated the two germline ends. The CDR3 totals 13 residues. CDR3 loop: CASSAEEVYEQYF. The CDR3, as DNA: TGTGCCAGCAGTGCTGAGGAGGTCTACGAGCAGTACTTC.

V is TRBV19 and J is TRBJ1-5; D gene unclear. The V and J ends lost 6 bases and 0 bases respectively, with 6 bases between them. This CDR3 has 13 amino acids. Germline V gene data show CDR1 as LNHDA and CDR2 as SQIVND (reference sequence). CDR3 sequence (DNA): TGTGCCAGTAGGACCTATAGCAATCAGCCCCAGCATTTT. Its translation: CASRTYSNQPQHF.

This clonotype was counted ten times or more. This chain connects TRBV20-1 to TRBJ1-1, with TRBD1 matching 7 bases. Germline loops: CDR1 DFQATT, CDR2 SNEGSKA (reference sequence). The V segment lost 2 bases and the J segment 3 bases; nucleotides outside the gene matches: 0. The CDR3 has 12 amino acids. CDR3 in DNA: TGCAGTGCTAGACAGGGGGACACTGAAGCTTTCTTT. Translation gives CSARQGDTEAFF.

Many counts were recorded for this clonotype. The chain recombines TRBV20-1 with TRBJ1-1; D may be TRBD1 (5 bases). The germline V gene encodes CDR1 DFQATT and CDR2 SNEGSKA (reference sequence). Trimming pared 2 bases from V and 1 base from J, leaving 14 bases between. CDR3 length equals 15 residues. CDR3: CSARPATTGNTEAFF. As DNA, the CDR3 is TGCAGTGCTAGACCAGCCACAACAGGGAACACTGAAGCTTTCTTT.

This clonotype came up a few times. J is TRBJ2-1 and V is TRBV10-3; TRBD2 aligns across 7 bases. This CDR3 is built from 13 residues. V was pared by 4 bases and J by 8 bases, with 5 bases of the junction left unmatched. Germline CDR1 ENHRY, CDR2 SYGVKD. The CDR3 DNA reads TGTGCCATCAGTGGAGGGAGGGCCGATGAGCAGTTCTTC. Translating gives CAISGGRADEQFF.

The J gene is TRBJ2-7, the V gene TRBV2, with D unresolved. Germline lookup yields CDR1 SNHLY and CDR2 FYNNEI. V lost 7 bases and J lost 6, with 10 bases in between. This CDR3 is 11 amino acids long. CDR3 nucleotide sequence: TGTGCCAGCAAATACGACGTCGAGCAGTACTTC. This sequence encodes CASKYDVEQYF.

CDR3 DNA sequence: TGTGCCAGCAGAGCCGGGGGGGCGGAGACCCAGTACTTC. It is translated as CASRAGGAETQYF. V usage is TRBV3-1 and J usage is TRBJ2-5, with 8 bases fitting TRBD2. Per germline, CDR1 LGHDT and CDR2 YNNKEL (reference sequence). The CDR3 covers 13 residues. The V and J ends lost 6 bases and 5 bases, in that order; junction bases with no gene match: 5.

At least ten counts were recorded for this clonotype. V gene TRBV19 combines with J gene TRBJ1-2; weak D call: TRBD1 (5 bases). This CDR3 contains 15 residues. CDR1 is LNHDA and CDR2 is SQIVND in the germline V gene (reference sequence). The ends were cut back, 7 bases at V and 0 bases at J, with 15 bases in the middle. In DNA, the CDR3 is TGTGCCAGTATCGGCAGGGTACTTTCTAACTATGGCTACACCTTC. Its translation: CASIGRVLSNYGYTF.

This clonotype was detected ten times or more. The chain links TRBV12-3 or TRBV12-4 to TRBJ2-1, with 8 positions matching TRBD1. V lost 3 bases, J lost 6 bases, and 16 bases stayed unmatched. CDR3 length: 18 residues. CDR3 protein: CASSFDRGQKLLFNEQFF. The CDR3 nucleotides read TGTGCCAGCAGTTTCGACAGGGGCCAAAAGCTCCTATTCAATGAGCAGTTCTTC.

By proportion, this clonotype is medium-sized (0.01 to 0.1%). The gene calls are TRBV9 and TRBJ1-6; the D is unclear. The germline gives CDR1 SGDLS, CDR2 YYNGEE. Trimming pared 3 bases from V and 10 bases from J, leaving 11 bases between. There are 13 residues in the CDR3. The CDR3 region has the DNA TGTGCCAGCAGCGCCGAGGTGGGATCACCCCTCCACTTT. Its protein product is CASSAEVGSPLHF. Full variable domain (missing parts from reference TRBV9 and TRBJ1-6): DSGVTQTPKHLITATGQRVTLRCSPRSGDLSVYWYQQSLDQGLQFLIQYYNGEERAKGNILERFSAQQFPDLHSELNLSSLELGDSALYFCASSAEVGSPLHFGNGTRLTVT.

This clonotype was recorded a few times. The rearrangement joins TRBV10-3 to TRBJ1-2; the match to TRBD1 covers 10 bases. V was clipped by 2 bases and J by 7 bases; unmatched bases: 7. Per the germline V gene, CDR1 is ENHRY and CDR2 is SYGVKD. This CDR3 is built from 15 residues. CDR3 loop: CAISEADRGVAGYTF. The DNA for the CDR3 is TGTGCCATCAGTGAGGCGGACAGGGGGGTGGCTGGCTACACCTTC.